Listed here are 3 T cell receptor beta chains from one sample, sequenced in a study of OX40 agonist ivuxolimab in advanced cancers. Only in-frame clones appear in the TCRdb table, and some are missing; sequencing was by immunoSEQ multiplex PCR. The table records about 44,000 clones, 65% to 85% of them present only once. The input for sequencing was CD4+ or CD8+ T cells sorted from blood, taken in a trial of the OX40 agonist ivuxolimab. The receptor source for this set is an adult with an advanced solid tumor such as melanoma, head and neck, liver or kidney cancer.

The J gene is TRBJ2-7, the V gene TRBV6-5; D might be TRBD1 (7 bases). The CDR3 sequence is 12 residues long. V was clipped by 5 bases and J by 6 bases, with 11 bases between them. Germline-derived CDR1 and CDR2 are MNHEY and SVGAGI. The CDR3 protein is CASSRQGGEQYF. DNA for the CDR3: TGTGCCAGCAGTAGACAGGGAGGCGAGCAGTACTTC.

CDR3 sequence (DNA): TGTGCCAGCAGCTTACGTAACACAGGGGCCCAAGAGACCCAGTACTTC. Its protein product is CASSLRNTGAQETQYF. The genes are TRBV7-9 and TRBJ2-5; 7 bases fit TRBD1. Germline assignment: CDR1 SEHNR and CDR2 FQNEAQ (reference sequence). This CDR3 is 16 amino acids long. V lost 2 bases and J lost 1; bases outside the gene matches: 7.

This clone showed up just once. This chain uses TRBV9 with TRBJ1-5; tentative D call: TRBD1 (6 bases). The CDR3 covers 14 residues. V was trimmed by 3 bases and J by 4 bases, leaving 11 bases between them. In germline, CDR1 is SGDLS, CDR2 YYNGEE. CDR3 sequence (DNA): TGTGCCAGCAGCGCAGGACAGCCTAATCAGCCCCAGCATTTT. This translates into CASSAGQPNQPQHF.